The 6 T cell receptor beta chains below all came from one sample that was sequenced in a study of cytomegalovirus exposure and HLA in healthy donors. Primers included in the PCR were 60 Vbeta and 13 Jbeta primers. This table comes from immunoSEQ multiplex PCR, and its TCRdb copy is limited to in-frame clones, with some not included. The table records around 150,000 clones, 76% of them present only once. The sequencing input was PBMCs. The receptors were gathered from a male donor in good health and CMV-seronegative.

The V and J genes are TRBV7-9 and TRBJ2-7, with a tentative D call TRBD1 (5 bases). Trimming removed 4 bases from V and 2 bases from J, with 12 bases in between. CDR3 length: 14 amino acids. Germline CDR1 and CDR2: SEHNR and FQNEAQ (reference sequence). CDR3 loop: CASSSPGPPYEQYF. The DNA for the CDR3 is TGTGCCAGCAGCTCTCCAGGGCCCCCCTACGAGCAGTACTTC.

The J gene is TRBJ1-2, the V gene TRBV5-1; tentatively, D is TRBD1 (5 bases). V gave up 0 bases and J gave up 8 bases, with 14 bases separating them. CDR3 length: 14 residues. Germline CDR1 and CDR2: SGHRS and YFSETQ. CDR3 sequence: CASSLDWGEKGYTF. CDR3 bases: TGCGCCAGCAGCTTGGATTGGGGGGAAAAGGGCTACACCTTC. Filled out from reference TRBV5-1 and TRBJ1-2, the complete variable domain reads KAGVTQTPRYLIKTRGQQVTLSCSPISGHRSVSWYQQTPGQGLQFLFEYFSETQRNKGNFPGRFSGRQFSNSRSEMNVSTLELGDSALYLCASSLDWGEKGYTFGSGTRLTVV.

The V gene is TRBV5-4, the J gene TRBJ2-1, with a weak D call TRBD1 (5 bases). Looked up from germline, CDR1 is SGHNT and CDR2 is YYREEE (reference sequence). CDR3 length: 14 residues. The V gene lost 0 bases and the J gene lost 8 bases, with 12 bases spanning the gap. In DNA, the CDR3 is TGTGCCAGCAGCTTGGGGCAGGGCCCCCATGAGCAGTTCTTC. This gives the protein CASSLGQGPHEQFF.

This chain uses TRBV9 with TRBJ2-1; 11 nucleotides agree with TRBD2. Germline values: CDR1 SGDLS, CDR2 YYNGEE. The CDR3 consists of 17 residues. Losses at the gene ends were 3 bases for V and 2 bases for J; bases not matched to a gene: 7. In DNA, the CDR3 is TGTGCCAGCAGCGAACTAGCGGGGGCCGGTACCTACAATGAGCAGTTCTTC. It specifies CASSELAGAGTYNEQFF. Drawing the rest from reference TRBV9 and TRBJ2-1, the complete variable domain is DSGVTQTPKHLITATGQRVTLRCSPRSGDLSVYWYQQSLDQGLQFLIQYYNGEERAKGNILERFSAQQFPDLHSELNLSSLELGDSALYFCASSELAGAGTYNEQFFGPGTRLTVL.

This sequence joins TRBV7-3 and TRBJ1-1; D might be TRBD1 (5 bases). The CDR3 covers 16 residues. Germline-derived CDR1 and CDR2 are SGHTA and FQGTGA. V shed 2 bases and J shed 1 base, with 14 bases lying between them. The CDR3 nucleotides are TGTGCCAGCAGCTTAGTCGGCGGGGGTTCGAACACTGAAGCTTTCTTT. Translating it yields CASSLVGGGSNTEAFF.

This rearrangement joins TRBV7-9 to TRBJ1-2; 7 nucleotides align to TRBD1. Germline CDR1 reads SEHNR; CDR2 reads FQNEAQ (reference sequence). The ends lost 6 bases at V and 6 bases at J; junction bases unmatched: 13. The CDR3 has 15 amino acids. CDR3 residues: CASRRHSDREHGYTF. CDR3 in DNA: TGTGCCAGCAGACGCCACTCAGACAGGGAGCATGGCTACACCTTC.